A single sample is the source of the 13 T cell receptor beta chains below, sequenced in a study of identical twins. In TCRdb, the 5' RACE reads were re-called with MiXCR into one record per CDR3 protein. Of roughly 540,000 distinct CDR3 sequences in the sample, roughly a fifth were seen once. The same sample was also used in a study of T cells expressing NK-cell markers.

Sample: CD4+ T cells sorted from blood. All receptors derive from a woman between 18 and 30 years old in good health.

V usage is TRBV7-8 and J usage is TRBJ2-3; 14 nucleotides align to TRBD2. This CDR3 spans 17 amino acids. The germline V gene encodes CDR1 SGHVS and CDR2 FQNEAQ. The V segment lost 4 bases and the J segment 5 bases; nucleotides outside the gene matches: 8. The CDR3 protein is CASSWGLAGARGDTQYF. The CDR3 region has the DNA TGTGCCAGCAGCTGGGGACTAGCGGGAGCCCGCGGAGATACGCAGTATTTT.

This clonotype was found a few times. The J gene is TRBJ2-6, the V gene TRBV20-1; tentatively, D is TRBD2 (5 bases). This CDR3 spans 14 amino acids. V lost 2 bases and J 4 bases, leaving 9 bases between the germline ends. CDR1 is DFQATT, CDR2 SNEGSKA, per germline (reference sequence). The DNA for the CDR3 is TGCAGTGCTAGACCGGGGAACGGGGCCAACGTCCTGACTTTC. As protein: CSARPGNGANVLTF.

This clonotype came up many times. The gene calls are TRBV5-5 and TRBJ2-3; D is undetermined. CDR1 is SGHKS and CDR2 is YYEKEE in the germline V gene (reference sequence). The CDR3 consists of 13 residues. The V and J ends lost 5 bases and 1 base respectively, with 8 bases between them. This CDR3 reads CASSFGRTDTQYF. CDR3 nucleotide sequence: TGTGCCAGCAGTTTTGGTCGCACAGATACGCAGTATTTT.

This clonotype has just a few counts. The V and J genes are TRBV12-3 or TRBV12-4 and TRBJ2-1; D is unclear. Trimming cost V 4 bases and J 6 bases, with 13 bases left between them. This CDR3 has 14 amino acids. The CDR3 is CASSSHRSVNEQFF. DNA for the CDR3: TGTGCCAGCAGTTCCCACCGCTCCGTCAATGAGCAGTTCTTC.

J is TRBJ2-1 and V is TRBV7-3; D is tentatively TRBD1 or TRBD2 (6 bases each). Trimming shortened V by 5 bases and J by 7 bases, and 15 bases separated the two germline ends. The CDR3 contains 14 residues. The germline V gene encodes CDR1 SGHTA and CDR2 FQGTGA. CDR3: CASSPGGLGNEQFF. The CDR3 coding sequence is TGTGCCAGCAGCCCCGGGGGCCTAGGGAATGAGCAGTTCTTC.

J is TRBJ2-3 and V is TRBV15; D possibly corresponds to TRBD2 (5 bases). Trimming removed 3 bases from V and 9 bases from J, with 10 bases in between. The CDR3 has 12 residues. Looked up from germline, CDR1 is LNHNV and CDR2 is YYDKDF (reference sequence). As DNA, the CDR3 is TGTGCCACCAGCAGTCGACTACTGACGCAGTATTTT. This gives the protein CATSSRLLTQYF.

V and J are TRBV6-2 or TRBV6-3 and TRBJ2-7, with TRBD2 matching over 11 bases. This CDR3 has 20 residues. Germline V gene sequence: CDR1 MNHEY, CDR2 SVGEGT. Unmatched junction bases numbered 21, after V lost 6 bases and J lost 2 bases. For the CDR3, the DNA is TGTGCCAGCAGCCCGATGAGGGCTAGCGGGAGGTCTAGGGGCCCCTACGAGCAGTACTTC. This gives the protein CASSPMRASGRSRGPYEQYF.

This chain uses TRBV5-1 with TRBJ1-2, with a possible D match to TRBD1 (5 bases). The CDR3 sequence is 14 residues long. Germline CDR1 SGHRS, CDR2 YFSETQ. Trimming stripped 4 bases from V and 6 bases from J, with 16 bases between. The CDR3 region is CASSPGGPEHGYTF. The CDR3 bases are TGCGCCAGCAGCCCCGGGGGTCCGGAGCATGGCTACACCTTC. The full variable domain, rest sourced from reference TRBV5-1 and TRBJ1-2, is KAGVTQTPRYLIKTRGQQVTLSCSPISGHRSVSWYQQTPGQGLQFLFEYFSETQRNKGNFPGRFSGRQFSNSRSEMNVSTLELGDSALYLCASSPGGPEHGYTFGSGTRLTVV.

The chain couples TRBV4-1 to TRBJ1-2, with 8 bases lining up with TRBD1. This CDR3 is 16 amino acids long. Germline loops: CDR1 MGHRA, CDR2 YSYEKL. V lost 4 bases, J lost 2 bases, and 9 bases stayed unmatched. CDR3 nucleotides: TGCGCCAGCAGCCGACCCGGACAGGGTGGGAACTATGGCTACACCTTC. Translation gives CASSRPGQGGNYGYTF.

The sample holds a few counts of this clonotype. The rearrangement links TRBV20-1 to TRBJ2-5, with D perhaps TRBD1 (5 bases). In germline, CDR1 is DFQATT, CDR2 SNEGSKA (reference sequence). The V and J ends lost 5 bases and 5 bases respectively, with 21 bases between them. The CDR3 covers 15 residues. CDR3 protein: CSAQEAGAGLETQYF. CDR3 in DNA: TGCAGTGCTCAAGAGGCCGGTGCAGGGTTGGAGACCCAGTACTTC.

The rearrangement links TRBV29-1 to TRBJ2-6; 8 bases are shared with TRBD1. CDR1 SQVTM and CDR2 ANQGSEA come from the germline V gene. V shed 1 base and J 3 bases; nucleotides not matched to a gene: 8. This CDR3 spans 17 amino acids. Here the CDR3 DNA reads TGCAGCGTTGAAGTGAGGTCAGGGGGCGATGGGGCCAACGTCCTGACTTTC. This sequence encodes CSVEVRSGGDGANVLTF.

This clonotype was detected only a few times. CDR3 amino acids: CAISEARDRGYEQYF. Here the CDR3 DNA reads TGTGCCATCAGTGAGGCCCGGGACAGGGGCTACGAGCAGTACTTC. The chain joins TRBV10-3 to TRBJ2-7; TRBD1 matches at 10 bases. Germline V gene lookup returns CDR1 ENHRY and CDR2 SYGVKD. The CDR3 has 15 amino acids. Trimming cost V 2 bases and J 3 bases; bases outside gene matches: 4.

This chain uses TRBV6-6 with TRBJ2-1; no definite D call. Trimming pared 10 bases from V and 14 bases from J, leaving 21 bases between. Germline V gene data show CDR1 as MNHNY and CDR2 as SVGAGI (reference sequence). The CDR3 is 12 residues long. The CDR3: CATSVTAEREFF. Here the CDR3 DNA reads TGTGCCACCTCAGTTACAGCTGAAAGAGAGTTCTTC.